Below are 23 T cell receptor beta chains sequenced from a single sample in a study of beta chain features in type 1 diabetes. Study-wide results and limits: Among patients with Type 1 diabetes, TCRB CDR3s were moderately but significantly shorter in every one of the four CD4+ subsets.

Expressed TCRB transcripts were sequenced, since all the RNA that had been isolated was reverse transcribed. Some clones are missing from TCRdb's copy, which holds only in-frame ones; the method was immunoSEQ multiplex PCR. The sample contains more than 95,000 clones, 25% to 35% of which appear only once. What these receptors recognize is not known. Sequencing was performed on central memory CD4+ T cells from blood. The source is a young woman with type 1 diabetes.

The chain couples TRBV19 to TRBJ2-1; TRBD2 aligns across 10 bases. Trimming cost V 9 bases and J 10 bases; bases outside gene matches: 6. From germline, CDR1 is LNHDA and CDR2 SQIVND (reference sequence). The CDR3 spans 12 residues. CDR3 region: CASRTSGYEQFF. In DNA form, the CDR3 reads TGTGCCAGCAGGACTAGCGGTTACGAGCAGTTCTTC. Supplemented by reference TRBV19 and TRBJ2-1, the full variable domain reads DGGITQSPKYLFRKEGQNVTLSCEQNLNHDAMYWYRQDPGQGLRLIYYSQIVNDFQKGDIAEGYSVSREKKESFPLTVTSAQKNPTAFYLCASRTSGYEQFFGPGTRLTVL.

The rearrangement uses TRBV27 and TRBJ1-2; 11 bases fit TRBD1. The CDR3 has 16 amino acids. J was trimmed by 8 bases and V by 2 bases; bases with no gene match: 10. Germline V gene sequence: CDR1 MNHEY, CDR2 SMNVEV (reference sequence). The CDR3 reads CASSLTVGQGARGYTF. The CDR3 coding sequence is TGTGCCAGCAGTTTAACAGTCGGACAGGGGGCGAGAGGCTACACCTTC.

The V call is TRBV6-1, the J call TRBJ2-7, with D possibly TRBD2 on 6 matching bases. Germline values: CDR1 MNHNS, CDR2 SASEGT. This CDR3 comprises 13 residues. V was trimmed by 2 bases and J by 7 bases, leaving 12 bases between them. CDR3 in amino acids: CASSENGRGEQYV. CDR3 DNA: TGTGCCAGCAGTGAAAACGGTCGGGGGGAGCAGTACGTC.

The J gene is TRBJ2-3, the V gene TRBV11-2; TRBD2 matches 7 bases. The CDR3 is 13 amino acids. After removal of 5 bases from V and 8 bases from J, the junction contained 7 bases not matched to a gene. Germline V gene sequence: CDR1 SGHAT, CDR2 FQNNGV. CDR3 DNA: TGTGCCAGCAGCGCCGGGACTACCTCTACGCAGTATTTT. As protein: CASSAGTTSTQYF. The variable domain in full, with the rest retrieved from reference TRBV11-2 and TRBJ2-3, is EAGVAQSPRYKIIEKRQSVAFWCNPISGHATLYWYQQILGQGPKLLIQFQNNGVVDDSQLPKDRFSAERLKGVDSTLKIQPAKLEDSAVYLCASSAGTTSTQYFGPGTRLTVL.

V and J are TRBV7-2 and TRBJ2-1, with 8 bases aligning to TRBD2. The ends lost 4 bases at V and 4 bases at J; junction bases unmatched: 6. Germline CDR1 SGHTA, CDR2 FQGNSA. This CDR3 has 15 residues. The CDR3 is CASSYSGSGYNEQFF. In DNA, the CDR3 is TGTGCCAGCAGCTACAGCGGGAGTGGGTACAATGAGCAGTTCTTC.

The chain recombines TRBV6-5 with TRBJ2-7; the match to TRBD2 covers 11 bases. Germline V gene lookup returns CDR1 MNHEY and CDR2 SVGAGI. The CDR3 totals 15 residues. Trimming cost V 6 bases and J 3 bases; bases outside gene matches: 7. For the CDR3, the DNA is TGTGCCAGCAGCCCCGGGACTAGCGGATACTACGAGCAGTACTTC. Residues: CASSPGTSGYYEQYF.

The chain carries TRBV28 and TRBJ1-1; the D gene is possibly TRBD1 (6 bases). The ends were cut back, 10 bases at V and 1 base at J, with 22 bases in the middle. Looked up from germline, CDR1 is MDHEN and CDR2 is SYDVKM. The CDR3 extends over 16 amino acids. The CDR3 DNA is TGTGCCACAAGACTCGCGCAGGGGTCGGGGAACACTGAAGCTTTCTTT. Amino acids: CATRLAQGSGNTEAFF.

The chain carries TRBV27 and TRBJ2-1; 13 nucleotides line up with TRBD2. V lost 4 bases and J lost 5; bases outside the gene matches: 8. CDR1 and CDR2 from the germline V gene are MNHEY and SMNVEV (reference sequence). This CDR3 is 17 amino acids long. CDR3 loop: CASSSRTSGSNNNEQFF. The CDR3, as DNA: TGTGCCAGCAGTTCCAGGACTAGCGGGAGTAATAACAATGAGCAGTTCTTC.

The rearrangement joins TRBV30 to TRBJ1-1; D remains ambiguous. This CDR3 has 13 amino acids. V gave up 0 bases and J gave up 0 bases, with 5 bases separating them. From germline, CDR1 is GTSNPN and CDR2 SVGIG (reference sequence). CDR3 coding DNA: TGTGCCTGGAGTGTAAGAGTGAACACTGAAGCTTTCTTT. It yields the protein CAWSVRVNTEAFF. The entire variable domain, with the rest obtained from reference TRBV30 and TRBJ1-1, is as follows: SQTIHQWPATLVQPVGSPLSLECTVEGTSNPNLYWYRQAAGRGLQLLFYSVGIGQISSEVPQNLSASRPQDRQFILSSKKLLLSDSGFYLCAWSVRVNTEAFFGQGTRLTVV.

The V gene is TRBV29-1, the J gene TRBJ2-5; 7 bases align to TRBD1. Losses at the gene ends were 3 bases for V and 3 bases for J; bases not matched to a gene: 4. CDR3 length: 13 residues. Germline V gives CDR1 SQVTM, CDR2 ANQGSEA. The CDR3 coding sequence is TGCAGCGTTGAGAGACAGGGAAAAGAGACCCAGTACTTC. Protein sequence: CSVERQGKETQYF.

This clone appeared a few times. V is TRBV19 and J is TRBJ1-1; the match to TRBD1 covers 7 bases. The CDR3 consists of 17 residues. V lost 6 bases to trimming and J lost 0 bases; unmatched junction nucleotides: 13. Looked up from germline, CDR1 is LNHDA and CDR2 is SQIVND (reference sequence). The CDR3 loop reads CASRGRGFSDLNTEAFF. For the CDR3, the DNA is TGTGCCAGTAGGGGCAGGGGGTTTTCGGACCTGAACACTGAAGCTTTCTTT. Full variable domain (missing parts from reference TRBV19 and TRBJ1-1): DGGITQSPKYLFRKEGQNVTLSCEQNLNHDAMYWYRQDPGQGLRLIYYSQIVNDFQKGDIAEGYSVSREKKESFPLTVTSAQKNPTAFYLCASRGRGFSDLNTEAFFGQGTRLTVV.

This clone has only a few counts. The chain employs TRBV5-6 and TRBJ2-2; 9 nucleotides match TRBD2. The CDR3 extends over 18 amino acids. The J segment lost 7 bases and the V segment lost 4 bases, leaving 17 bases of the junction unmatched. Germline CDR1 SGHDT, CDR2 YYEEEE. This CDR3 is CASSHTPRVAGASGELFF. CDR3 sequence (DNA): TGTGCCAGCAGCCACACTCCCCGGGTAGCGGGAGCCAGCGGGGAGCTGTTTTTT.

Ten or more counts support this clone. The chain combines TRBV29-1 with TRBJ1-2; D remains unclear. There are 11 residues in the CDR3. Trimming cost V 4 bases and J 8 bases, with 11 bases left between them. CDR1 and CDR2 (germline): SQVTM, ANQGSEA. The CDR3 here is CSVGGSGGYTF. CDR3 DNA sequence: TGCAGCGTTGGGGGTTCGGGAGGCTACACCTTC.

The gene calls are TRBV29-1 and TRBJ2-3; 9 bases align to TRBD1. After removal of 6 bases from V and 3 bases from J, the junction contained 10 bases not matched to a gene. The CDR3 runs to 15 residues. Germline V lookup: CDR1 SQVTM, CDR2 ANQGSEA. CDR3 loop: CSVANPGQGTDTQYF. For the CDR3, the DNA is TGCAGCGTGGCTAACCCGGGACAGGGTACAGATACGCAGTATTTT.

CDR3 protein: CASSPDTARRTEAFF. Written as DNA, the CDR3 is TGTGCCAGCAGTCCCGACACCGCTCGGAGGACTGAAGCTTTCTTT. The V and J genes are TRBV5-4 and TRBJ1-1; D is ambiguous. CDR1 is SGHNT and CDR2 is YYREEE in the germline V gene (reference sequence). Trimming shortened V by 5 bases and J by 5 bases, and 19 bases separated the two germline ends. The CDR3 consists of 15 residues.

The chain has TRBV4-2 and TRBJ1-2, with a tentative D call TRBD1 (5 bases). Deletions cut 1 base from V and 4 bases from J, with 10 bases between. Germline lookup yields CDR1 LGHNA and CDR2 YNFKEQ. CDR3 length: 14 amino acids. CDR3 sequence (DNA): TGTGCCAGCAGCCAAGTAGGGGACTTCTATGGCTACACCTTC. Its translation is CASSQVGDFYGYTF.

This clone was observed a handful of times. In the same sample, other DNA sequences code for this CDR3. V gene TRBV18 combines with J gene TRBJ2-7; 7 bases match TRBD1. The CDR3 extends over 14 amino acids. Per germline, CDR1 KGHSH and CDR2 LQKENI. V lost 3 bases, J lost 0 bases, and 2 bases stayed unmatched. The CDR3 bases are TGTGCCAGCTCACCGGGACAGTCCTCCTACGAGCAGTACTTC. It specifies CASSPGQSSYEQYF.

The J gene is TRBJ2-1, the V gene TRBV5-1; maybe TRBD1 (5 bases). This CDR3 has 13 amino acids. The germline V and J ends were trimmed by 0 bases and 7 bases, with 8 bases remaining between them. Germline V CDR1 and CDR2: SGHRS, YFSETQ. This CDR3 is CASSLGTSNEQFF. The CDR3 nucleotides read TGCGCCAGCAGCTTGGGGACATCAAATGAGCAGTTCTTC.

This clone was seen a few times. In nucleotides, the CDR3 is TGTGCCAGTAGACTTGCCGGGACTAGCGACCGTAATGAGCAGTTCTTC. Amino acids: CASRLAGTSDRNEQFF. The genes are TRBV19 and TRBJ2-1; TRBD2 agrees at 10 bases. V gave up 6 bases and J gave up 7 bases; unmatched junction bases: 12. Per germline, CDR1 LNHDA and CDR2 SQIVND (reference sequence). The CDR3 runs to 16 residues.

This clone showed up just a few times. The rearrangement links TRBV7-2 to TRBJ2-5, with D possibly matching TRBD2 (6 bases). Germline V gene data show CDR1 as SGHTA and CDR2 as FQGNSA. The length of the CDR3 is 12 residues. V gave up 1 base and J gave up 13 bases, with 13 bases separating them. The CDR3 nucleotides read TGTGCCAGCAGCTTAGATCGGGACTCTTGGTACTTC. It codes for CASSLDRDSWYF.

This clone was seen a handful of times. This rearrangement joins TRBV19 to TRBJ1-5, with D possibly matching TRBD1 (6 bases). Trimming took off 0 bases at V and 9 bases at J, with 15 bases between the two ends. The V gene's germline CDR1 is LNHDA and CDR2 SQIVND (reference sequence). This CDR3 has 15 amino acids. The chain's CDR3 is CASSIDGSQGMPQHF. The CDR3, as DNA: TGTGCCAGTAGTATAGATGGCTCACAGGGTATGCCCCAGCATTTT.

The chain recombines TRBV28 with TRBJ2-1; 9 bases map to TRBD1. After removal of 6 bases from V and 5 bases from J, the junction contained 8 bases not matched to a gene. The CDR3 totals 15 residues. From germline, CDR1 is MDHEN and CDR2 SYDVKM. The CDR3 sequence: CASSKSGTGNNEQFF. CDR3 sequence (DNA): TGTGCCAGCAGCAAATCCGGGACAGGGAACAATGAGCAGTTCTTC.

A few counts support this clone. This rearrangement joins TRBV14 to TRBJ2-3; D uncertain. CDR3 length equals 17 residues. V gave up 1 base and J gave up 2 bases, with 16 bases separating them. The germline V gene encodes CDR1 SGHDN and CDR2 FVKESK. In DNA, the CDR3 is TGTGCCAGCAGCCAAGCCAGTCGTGGCCTGGCCACAGATACGCAGTATTTT. This gives the protein CASSQASRGLATDTQYF.